The source of this T cell receptor beta chain is a study of cytomegalovirus exposure and HLA in healthy donors. Amplification used 60 Vbeta primers and 13 Jbeta primers. Method: immunoSEQ multiplex PCR; TCRdb's copy keeps in-frame clones and lacks some. The sample contains about 89,000 clones, over 65% of which appear only once. The table lists this clone with a few counts. Antigen specificity is unknown. This CDR3 comprises 15 residues. Germline V gene lookup returns CDR1 SGDLS and CDR2 YYNGEE. V was pared by 0 bases and J by 7 bases, with 16 bases between. Study results and caveats: Within an earlier analysis, most TCR beta V segments proved productive either about 90% or about 30% of the time. Cytomegalovirus-associated TCR beta chains were listed, numbering some 170. After further analysis at a later stage, 16,951 TCR beta sequences were associated with HLA alleles at 0.05 false discovery rate.

The specimen was PBMCs. The genes are TRBV9 and TRBJ1-2; D not resolved. The receptor comes from a male donor in good health and CMV-seronegative. CDR3 in amino acids: CASSVEPGPRLGYTF. The CDR3 region has the DNA TGTGCCAGCAGCGTAGAACCGGGTCCGCGCCTTGGCTACACCTTC.